This passage covers 17 T cell receptor beta chains from one sample sequenced in a study of cytomegalovirus exposure and HLA in healthy donors. A multiplex PCR was run with 60 Vbeta primers and 13 Jbeta primers. The repertoire was sequenced with immunoSEQ multiplex PCR; TCRdb's copy has only in-frame clones and lacks some. The table includes 99,000 or so clones, about 81% detected once. The sequenced sample consisted of PBMCs. These receptors originate from a man younger than 45 in good health and CMV-seronegative.

The chain joins TRBV5-1 to TRBJ2-3; TRBD2 matches at 7 bases. Germline CDR1 SGHRS, CDR2 YFSETQ. This CDR3 has 15 amino acids. The junction had 5 bases not matched to a gene; V was cut back by 0 bases and J by 4 bases. CDR3 sequence reads: CASSLVREEADTQYF. DNA for the CDR3: TGCGCCAGCAGCTTGGTACGGGAGGAGGCAGATACGCAGTATTTT.

The V and J genes are TRBV2 and TRBJ1-5; D gene uncertain. The V and J ends lost 2 bases and 1 base respectively, with 21 bases between them. The CDR3 extends over 19 amino acids. Looked up from germline, CDR1 is SNHLY and CDR2 is FYNNEI. CDR3 protein: CASSELRRTTTKSNQPQHF. The CDR3 bases are TGTGCCAGCAGTGAACTTCGCAGAACAACCACTAAAAGCAATCAGCCCCAGCATTTT.

V and J are TRBV19 and TRBJ2-2; weak D call: TRBD1 (6 bases). Germline V gene lookup returns CDR1 LNHDA and CDR2 SQIVND (reference sequence). V was trimmed by 7 bases and J by 1 base, leaving 25 bases between them. The CDR3 consists of 19 residues. In nucleotides, the CDR3 is TGTGCCAGTATTTCCCCTTGGGACATTTTATGTGAGAACACCGGGGAGCTGTTTTTT. The encoded protein is CASISPWDILCENTGELFF.

As regards this clone: This CDR3 is also generated by other DNA sequences in the sample. CDR3 sequence: CASSLGQGDGYTF. CDR3 sequence (DNA): TGCGCCAGCAGCTTGGGACAGGGGGATGGCTACACCTTC. J is TRBJ1-2 and V is TRBV5-1, with 9 bases aligning to TRBD1. Germline-derived CDR1 and CDR2 are SGHRS and YFSETQ. V gave up 0 bases and J gave up 6 bases; unmatched junction bases: 0. This CDR3 has 13 residues.

The chain joins TRBV28 to TRBJ1-1; D may be TRBD1 (5 bases). Looked up from germline, CDR1 is MDHEN and CDR2 is SYDVKM. Deletions cut 10 bases from V and 4 bases from J, with 22 bases between. The CDR3 extends over 15 amino acids. CDR3 region: CATDSHMSRSTEAFF. The CDR3 DNA reads as TGTGCCACTGACAGCCACATGTCAAGGTCCACTGAAGCTTTCTTT.

This chain uses TRBV19 with TRBJ2-5; 9 nucleotides line up with TRBD1. Trimming took 0 bases from V and 3 from J; bases not matched to a gene: 8. This CDR3 has 17 residues. Germline values: CDR1 LNHDA, CDR2 SQIVND (reference sequence). CDR3 amino acids: CASSIEPNWTGEETQYF. In DNA, the CDR3 is TGTGCCAGTAGTATAGAGCCTAACTGGACAGGGGAAGAGACCCAGTACTTC. Full variable domain (missing parts from reference TRBV19 and TRBJ2-5): DGGITQSPKYLFRKEGQNVTLSCEQNLNHDAMYWYRQDPGQGLRLIYYSQIVNDFQKGDIAEGYSVSREKKESFPLTVTSAQKNPTAFYLCASSIEPNWTGEETQYFGPGTRLLVL.

The rearrangement links TRBV10-1 to TRBJ1-5; 11 positions match TRBD1. V was pared by 2 bases and J by 4 bases, with 7 bases of the junction left unmatched. This CDR3 has 17 amino acids. Germline CDR1 WNHNN, CDR2 SYGVQD (reference sequence). The CDR3 protein is CASSEPDRGLCNQPQHF. CDR3 sequence (DNA): TGCGCCAGCAGTGAGCCGGACAGGGGGCTCTGTAATCAGCCCCAGCATTTT.

This clone was found once. V gene TRBV2 combines with J gene TRBJ1-1; possibly TRBD1 for D (5 bases). With 1 base removed from V and 6 bases from J, the gap between germline ends came to 30 bases. CDR1 is SNHLY, CDR2 FYNNEI, per germline. The CDR3 contains 20 residues. The chain's CDR3 is CASSEVGGWEAGTADAEAFF. The CDR3 DNA follows: TGTGCCAGCAGTGAAGTCGGAGGGTGGGAAGCCGGGACGGCGGACGCTGAAGCTTTCTTT.

The rearrangement links TRBV5-8 to TRBJ2-7; 7 bases match TRBD1. The CDR3 length is 12 residues. Germline trimming cut 5 bases from V and 6 bases from J; bases unmatched to any gene: 5. Germline CDR1 SGHTS, CDR2 YDEGEE. CDR3 loop: CASRRNRGEQYF. As DNA, the CDR3 is TGTGCCAGCAGAAGAAACAGGGGCGAGCAGTACTTC.

This clone has only a few counts. This chain joins TRBV5-1 and TRBJ1-3, with TRBD1 as a possible D gene (6 bases). Germline-derived CDR1 and CDR2 are SGHRS and YFSETQ. V was clipped by 0 bases and J by 0 bases, with 13 bases between them. The CDR3 consists of 17 residues. DNA of the CDR3: TGCGCCAGCAGCTTGGTGGCAGGGGCAACCTCTGGAAACACCATATATTTT. Its protein is CASSLVAGATSGNTIYF. Filled out from reference TRBV5-1 and TRBJ1-3, the complete variable domain reads KAGVTQTPRYLIKTRGQQVTLSCSPISGHRSVSWYQQTPGQGLQFLFEYFSETQRNKGNFPGRFSGRQFSNSRSEMNVSTLELGDSALYLCASSLVAGATSGNTIYFGEGSWLTVV.

The table lists this clone with a few counts. The V and J genes are TRBV28 and TRBJ2-6, with TRBD1 matching over 8 bases. The V and J ends lost 2 bases and 2 bases, in that order; junction bases with no gene match: 5. The CDR3 consists of 17 residues. The germline V gene encodes CDR1 MDHEN and CDR2 SYDVKM. The CDR3, as DNA: TGTGCCAGCAGTTTACTAGCAGGGGGCCCTGGGGCCAACGTCCTGACTTTC. Protein sequence: CASSLLAGGPGANVLTF.

CDR3 DNA: TGCGCCAGCAGCCAAGATAAAGGGCTCGTGGGGGGAGAGACCCAGTACTTC. It specifies CASSQDKGLVGGETQYF. The chain carries TRBV4-3 and TRBJ2-5, with a possible D match to TRBD2 (6 bases). CDR3 length equals 17 residues. The ends were cut back, 0 bases at V and 4 bases at J, with 18 bases in the middle. Looked up from germline, CDR1 is LGHNA and CDR2 is YSLEER.

The chain links TRBV9 to TRBJ2-7; the D gene is possibly TRBD1 (7 bases). Looked up from germline, CDR1 is SGDLS and CDR2 is YYNGEE. The CDR3 consists of 14 residues. The CDR3 here is CASGSTGSGDEQYF. The CDR3 DNA is TGTGCGAGCGGGTCGACAGGGTCGGGCGACGAGCAGTACTTC.

The chain links TRBV7-2 to TRBJ2-1; 8 positions match TRBD2. The V and J ends lost 5 bases and 6 bases, in that order; junction bases with no gene match: 9. Per germline, CDR1 SGHTA and CDR2 FQGNSA. There are 15 residues in the CDR3. CDR3 in amino acids: CASSPFRGGVNEQFF. CDR3 DNA: TGTGCCAGCAGCCCCTTCCGGGGGGGAGTCAATGAGCAGTTCTTC.

This chain joins TRBV4-3 and TRBJ1-6; D might be TRBD1 (5 bases). The germline gives CDR1 LGHNA, CDR2 YSLEER. The CDR3 consists of 14 residues. The V end lost 0 bases, the J end lost 10 bases, and 10 bases lay between the germline ends. The CDR3 DNA reads as TGCGCCAGCAGCCAAGATCAAAAGGGGTCACCCCTCCACTTT. Its translation is CASSQDQKGSPLHF.

This sequence joins TRBV27 and TRBJ1-6; 9 bases are shared with TRBD1. With 8 bases clipped from V and 6 bases from J, the junction kept 2 bases outside the gene matches. From germline, CDR1 is MNHEY and CDR2 SMNVEV (reference sequence). The CDR3 spans 13 residues. This CDR3 reads CASSDRGNSPLHF. CDR3 DNA: TGTGCCAGCTCGGACAGGGGTAATTCACCCCTCCACTTT.

This clone was detected only once. This chain uses TRBV9 with TRBJ2-3, with 12 nucleotides matching TRBD2. Germline V gene lookup returns CDR1 SGDLS and CDR2 YYNGEE. Losses at the gene ends were 0 bases for V and 4 bases for J; bases not matched to a gene: 3. The CDR3 is 16 amino acids. The CDR3 DNA reads as TGTGCCAGCAGCGTAGGACTAGCGGGGGCGGCAGATACGCAGTATTTT. Its protein product is CASSVGLAGAADTQYF.